This TCR beta chain derives from a study of early T cells in non-severe SARS-CoV-2 infection. In the study overall: With bulk RNA from unsorted whole blood as input, sequencing yielded unpaired chains.

Comments on this clonotype: Its specificity is not known.

Study-wide results and limits: Anti-spike CD8 responses were favored in VDJdb matching, and private and CD4 specificities were missed.

Individual cDNA molecules received unique molecular identifiers during library preparation. TCRdb re-analysed the 5' RACE reads in MiXCR, keeping a single row per CDR3 protein. This sample has about 77,000 distinct CDR3 sequences, with over 8.5% found just once. Germline CDR1 and CDR2: MNHEY and SMNVEV (reference sequence). With 5 bases clipped from V and 6 bases from J, the junction kept 4 bases outside the gene matches. The CDR3 is 15 amino acids. The sequence came from an adult who was a healthcare worker with PCR-confirmed SARS-CoV-2 infection or an uninfected control (not recorded which). The chain uses TRBV27 and TRBJ2-2, with TRBD2 identical over 12 bases. The material sequenced was whole blood. The chain's CDR3 is CASSPSGRASGELFF. Here the CDR3 DNA reads TGTGCCAGCAGTCCTAGCGGGAGGGCCTCCGGGGAGCTGTTTTTT.